One T cell receptor beta chain is described in this entry. The antigen is undetermined. The data belong to a study of T cell responses to AZD1222 COVID-19 vaccine. Findings and caveats of the study: Spike-specific TCR breadth rose after two AZD1222 doses, and depth rose as well. Mostly white British, mostly female donors; authors suggested clonal diversity may be underestimated.

V lost 5 bases and J 6 bases, leaving 13 bases between the germline ends. CDR1 is SGHAT, CDR2 FQNNGV, per germline. The CDR3 totals 13 residues. Profiling relied on immunoSEQ multiplex PCR, and the TCRdb table lists in-frame clones only, not all of them. The data contain 90,000 to 110,000 clones, 91% of them singletons. The J gene is TRBJ1-1, the V gene TRBV11-2, with D uncertain. This sequence was found in an adult in good health. This specimen consisted of peripheral blood, obtained on day 0 of AZD1222 vaccination. CDR3 protein: CASSPVSRAEAFF. DNA of the CDR3: TGTGCCAGCAGCCCGGTTTCGAGGGCTGAAGCTTTCTTT.